The next 18 T cell receptor beta chains were all read from a single sample in a study of blood T cell repertoires in COVID-19. TCRdb's table, derived via immunoSEQ multiplex PCR, lists solely in-frame clones and lacks some. The sample has some 90,000 clones, roughly 80% seen once. The source material was peripheral blood. The source of these receptors is a human donor in a cohort sampled during active COVID-19.

This CDR3 is CAISEDVRYTDTQYF. CDR3 DNA sequence: TGTGCCATCAGTGAGGATGTGCGGTACACAGATACGCAGTATTTT. The chain carries TRBV10-3 and TRBJ2-3, with D unresolved. Germline assignment: CDR1 ENHRY and CDR2 SYGVKD. This CDR3 comprises 15 residues. V lost 2 bases, J lost 2 bases, and 11 bases lay in between.

This chain connects TRBV9 to TRBJ2-7, with 14 bases that match TRBD2. The CDR3 is 19 amino acids. With V trimmed by 4 bases and J by 5 bases, 17 bases remained unmatched. From germline, CDR1 is SGDLS and CDR2 YYNGEE. The CDR3 DNA is TGTGCCAGCAGCCTGGGCCTCGGACTAGCGGGAGGACGGTCCAACGAGCAGTACTTC. Translating it yields CASSLGLGLAGGRSNEQYF. The full variable domain, its missing parts supplied by reference TRBV9 and TRBJ2-7, is DSGVTQTPKHLITATGQRVTLRCSPRSGDLSVYWYQQSLDQGLQFLIQYYNGEERAKGNILERFSAQQFPDLHSELNLSSLELGDSALYFCASSLGLGLAGGRSNEQYFGPGTRLTVT.

The chain recombines TRBV10-3 with TRBJ1-1; D possibly corresponds to TRBD1 (5 bases). V was pared by 11 bases and J by 4 bases, with 26 bases between. Per germline, CDR1 ENHRY and CDR2 SYGVKD. The CDR3 loop spans 16 amino acids. CDR3 sequence: CASPGKRMETVTEAFF. CDR3 sequence (DNA): TGTGCCTCCCCAGGGAAACGGATGGAAACCGTCACTGAAGCTTTCTTT.

The chain carries TRBV25-1 and TRBJ2-7; tentative D call: TRBD1 (5 bases). Between the trimmed V and J ends, which lost 1 base and 3 bases, there was a span of 10 bases. The CDR3 has 14 residues. Germline CDR1 and CDR2: MGHDK and SYGVNS. The CDR3 is CASSESQGNYEQYF. The CDR3 bases are TGTGCCAGCAGTGAATCGCAGGGTAACTACGAGCAGTACTTC.

This chain connects TRBV3-1 (or the pseudogene TRBV3-2) to TRBJ2-7; unclear D gene. CDR1 is LGHDT and CDR2 is YNNKEL in the germline V gene (reference sequence). Deletions cut 4 bases from V and 0 bases from J, with 4 bases between. The CDR3 length is 12 residues. CDR3 sequence: CASSPVSYEQYF. CDR3 DNA sequence: TGTGCCAGCAGCCCTGTCTCCTACGAGCAGTACTTC.

The chain joins TRBV6-6 to TRBJ2-7, with D uncertain. This CDR3 is built from 13 residues. CDR1 and CDR2 (germline): MNHNY, SVGAGI (reference sequence). V gave up 2 bases and J gave up 3 bases, with 8 bases separating them. CDR3 loop: CASSYPNSYEQYF. The CDR3 DNA follows: TGTGCCAGCAGTTACCCGAACAGCTACGAGCAGTACTTC.

The rearrangement uses TRBV6-4 and TRBJ2-7, with D maybe TRBD1 (6 bases). Trimming took 0 bases from V and 5 from J, leaving 20 bases between them. The germline V gene has CDR1 MRHNA and CDR2 SNTAGT. The CDR3 covers 17 residues. CDR3 protein: CASSDSRSGRGEHEQYF. The CDR3 DNA reads TGTGCCAGCAGTGACTCGAGGAGCGGCAGGGGCGAACACGAGCAGTACTTC.

This chain connects TRBV19 to TRBJ1-2, with D perhaps matching TRBD1 (5 bases). Germline CDR1 LNHDA, CDR2 SQIVND (reference sequence). This CDR3 is built from 13 residues. V lost 4 bases and J 3 bases, leaving 9 bases between the germline ends. CDR3 nucleotide sequence: TGTGCCAGTAGTACGACAGTTCACTATGGCTACACCTTC. Amino acids: CASSTTVHYGYTF. Using reference TRBV19 and TRBJ1-2 for the parts outside the CDR3, the full variable domain is DGGITQSPKYLFRKEGQNVTLSCEQNLNHDAMYWYRQDPGQGLRLIYYSQIVNDFQKGDIAEGYSVSREKKESFPLTVTSAQKNPTAFYLCASSTTVHYGYTFGSGTRLTVV.

V gene TRBV6-5 combines with J gene TRBJ2-2; perhaps TRBD1 as D (5 bases). The V and J ends lost 7 bases and 3 bases respectively, with 9 bases between them. Germline CDR1 MNHEY, CDR2 SVGAGI. The CDR3 has 13 amino acids. The CDR3 DNA follows: TGTGCCAGCACCGACAGCTACACCGGGGAGCTGTTTTTT. Translating gives CASTDSYTGELFF.

The V call is TRBV5-1, the J call TRBJ1-5, with a possible D match to TRBD1 (5 bases). The CDR3 sequence is 15 residues long. Germline values: CDR1 SGHRS, CDR2 YFSETQ. V lost 0 bases and J 0 bases, leaving 7 bases between the germline ends. The CDR3, as DNA: TGCGCCAGCAGCTTGGGACAGTTTAGCAATCAGCCCCAGCATTTT. Translated: CASSLGQFSNQPQHF. The whole variable domain, remainder taken from reference TRBV5-1 and TRBJ1-5, is KAGVTQTPRYLIKTRGQQVTLSCSPISGHRSVSWYQQTPGQGLQFLFEYFSETQRNKGNFPGRFSGRQFSNSRSEMNVSTLELGDSALYLCASSLGQFSNQPQHFGDGTRLSIL.

V gene TRBV11-2 combines with J gene TRBJ1-1; 8 bases are shared with TRBD1. Germline V CDR1 and CDR2: SGHAT, FQNNGV. The V segment lost 5 bases and the J segment 5 bases; nucleotides outside the gene matches: 7. CDR3 size: 14 residues. The CDR3 region has the DNA TGTGCCAGCAGCCCTCAGGGGGCTGGGACTGAAGCTTTCTTT. It codes for CASSPQGAGTEAFF. The variable domain in full, with the rest retrieved from reference TRBV11-2 and TRBJ1-1, is EAGVAQSPRYKIIEKRQSVAFWCNPISGHATLYWYQQILGQGPKLLIQFQNNGVVDDSQLPKDRFSAERLKGVDSTLKIQPAKLEDSAVYLCASSPQGAGTEAFFGQGTRLTVV.

The rearrangement uses TRBV27 and TRBJ1-5; D remains ambiguous. Germline CDR1 and CDR2: MNHEY and SMNVEV (reference sequence). CDR3 size: 15 residues. V lost 6 bases and J 0 bases, leaving 12 bases between the germline ends. The CDR3 sequence is CASSPFSYSNQPQHF. The DNA for the CDR3 is TGTGCCAGCAGCCCTTTTTCCTATAGCAATCAGCCCCAGCATTTT.

This clone was detected a few times. The CDR3 sequence is CASSYSWDNVSPLHF. CDR3 nucleotide sequence: TGTGCCAGCAGTTACTCGTGGGACAATGTTTCACCCCTCCACTTT. The V and J genes are TRBV6-6 and TRBJ1-6; tentatively, D is TRBD1 (6 bases). CDR1 MNHNY and CDR2 SVGAGI come from the germline V gene (reference sequence). Trimming took 0 bases from V and 9 from J, leaving 12 bases between them. The CDR3 contains 15 residues.

The chain links TRBV28 to TRBJ1-3; TRBD1 matches at 11 bases. CDR1 MDHEN and CDR2 SYDVKM come from the germline V gene. V was pared by 2 bases and J by 7 bases, with 7 bases of the junction left unmatched. The CDR3 runs 16 residues. The CDR3: CASSLGGTGGKNTIYF. The CDR3 nucleotides are TGTGCCAGCAGTTTAGGGGGGACAGGGGGAAAGAACACCATATATTTT. The full variable domain, rest sourced from reference TRBV28 and TRBJ1-3, is DVKVTQSSRYLVKRTGEKVFLECVQDMDHENMFWYRQDPGLGLRLIYFSYDVKMKEKGDIPEGYSVSREKKERFSLILESASTNQTSMYLCASSLGGTGGKNTIYFGEGSWLTVV.

The chain couples TRBV18 to TRBJ1-2; D is perhaps TRBD1 (6 bases). Germline CDR1 reads KGHSH; CDR2 reads LQKENI. V dropped 5 bases and J dropped 5 bases, with 18 bases sitting between them. This CDR3 spans 15 amino acids. The CDR3 DNA follows: TGTGCCAGCTCAACCCAAGGTCGTCAGGGGTATGGCTACACCTTC. The encoded protein is CASSTQGRQGYGYTF.

J is TRBJ1-2 and V is TRBV2; 8 bases are a match to TRBD1. This CDR3 has 13 amino acids. CDR1 and CDR2 from the germline V gene are SNHLY and FYNNEI. J was trimmed by 4 bases and V by 8 bases; bases with no gene match: 6. CDR3 nucleotides: TGTGCCAGCGTCGCAGGGGGCGTCTATGGCTACACCTTC. It codes for CASVAGGVYGYTF.

V gene TRBV19 combines with J gene TRBJ2-7; TRBD1 aligns across 11 bases. There are 15 residues in the CDR3. The V and J ends lost 5 bases and 3 bases, in that order; junction bases with no gene match: 6. Germline V gene lookup returns CDR1 LNHDA and CDR2 SQIVND (reference sequence). The CDR3 DNA follows: TGTGCCAGTAGTGTGACCGGGACAGGGGGCTACGAGCAGTACTTC. Protein: CASSVTGTGGYEQYF.

The gene calls are TRBV2 and TRBJ2-6; the D gene is possibly TRBD1 (5 bases). The germline V and J ends were trimmed by 5 bases and 0 bases, with 8 bases remaining between them. CDR3 length equals 15 residues. Germline V CDR1 and CDR2: SNHLY, FYNNEI. The chain's CDR3 is CASSSGYSGANVLTF. The CDR3 DNA follows: TGTGCCAGCAGTTCAGGGTACTCTGGGGCCAACGTCCTGACTTTC.